This T cell receptor (beta chain) is from a study of beta chain features in type 1 diabetes. This CDR3 region has 12 residues. CDR1 and CDR2 from the germline V gene are MNHNY and SVGAGI (reference sequence). The junction had 1 base not matched to a gene; V was cut back by 5 bases and J by 3 bases. Sequencing targeted expressed TCRB transcripts, as all isolated RNA had been reverse transcribed. Measured with immunoSEQ multiplex PCR; TCRdb has only the in-frame clones, and not every one. The sample has about 660,000 clones, more than 12% seen once. This clone was recorded a few times. Its antigen is undetermined. Study-level results: TCRB CDR3 length was moderately but significantly reduced in all four CD4+ subsets of Type 1 diabetes patients.

This chain links TRBV6-6 with TRBJ2-7; 7 bases match TRBD1. This TCR was recovered from a man between 18 and 29 years old with type 1 diabetes. Sequenced sample: naive CD4+ T cells from blood. In nucleotides, the CDR3 is TGTGCCAGCAGTAGACAGGGCTACGAGCAGTACTTC. The encoded protein is CASSRQGYEQYF.